The source of this TCR beta chain is a study of shared clonotypes between healthy human individuals. A deep-level run was used for the assay. Generated by immunoSEQ multiplex PCR, the TCRdb table keeps only in-frame clones and is missing some. The sample records about 1.1 million clones, 78% being singletons. The healthy adult donors were HIV-negative and reported no recent acute infections or vaccinations. This CDR3 has 16 amino acids. The J segment lost 1 base and the V segment lost 6 bases, leaving 7 bases of the junction unmatched. Germline CDR1 WSHSY, CDR2 SAAADI. The source is a man aged 18 to 29 in good health. Some clones in this sample may be carry-over from other donors' samples. V is TRBV10-2 and J is TRBJ1-1; TRBD1 matches 11 bases. Sequenced sample: memory CD4+ T cells from PBMCs. Subset noted: CD45RA-negative fraction. CDR3 nucleotide sequence: TGCGCCAGCAGCCGAGGACAGGGGGCAGGGAACACTGAAGCTTTCTTT. This sequence encodes CASSRGQGAGNTEAFF.